This TCR beta chain was recorded in a study of vaccination effects on CD4 cells after COVID-19. Study findings and constraints: Whether induced by infection or by vaccine, clones showed marked clonal contraction late after vaccination.

Antigen-specific CD4+ T cells were first expanded with viral peptide pools by the ViraFEST assay and only then sequenced. Isolating CD4+ T cells followed 9 to 11 days of culture. Negative nucleocapsid antibody tests before and after vaccination confirmed no previous SARS-CoV-2 infection. Clones were read by immunoSEQ multiplex PCR, and TCRdb kept only the in-frame ones, dropping some. Found here are 20,000 to 25,000 clones, 65% to 85% of them singletons; the top ten hold roughly a tenth. In regard to this clone: Its antigen is undetermined.

CDR3 length: 13 amino acids. V was trimmed by 1 base and J by 8 bases, leaving 11 bases between them. Germline lookup yields CDR1 SGHAT and CDR2 FQNNGV. Here the sequenced sample was CD4+ T cells from PBMCs cultured with HCoV-NL63 spike peptides, taken before COVID-19 vaccination. The chain joins TRBV11-2 to TRBJ1-1; D is unresolved. The clonotype originates from a human donor who received a COVID-19 vaccine. The CDR3 sequence: CASSLGDAREAFF. In nucleotides, the CDR3 is TGTGCCAGCAGCTTAGGGGATGCCCGAGAAGCTTTCTTT.